The following is a T cell receptor (beta chain) sequence with its context. This CDR3 is 20 amino acids long. Germline-derived CDR1 and CDR2 are LNHDA and SQIVND (reference sequence). V was pared by 3 bases and J by 1 base, with 9 bases of the junction left unmatched. This entry is derived from a study of blood T cell repertoires in COVID-19. Across the study: Specimens from acute and convalescent COVID-19 originated in the United States, Italy and Spain. Sources were T cells, B-cell-depleted T cells, or PBMCs; the material itself was cDNA or gDNA.

Only in-frame clones appear in the TCRdb table, and some are missing; sequencing was by immunoSEQ multiplex PCR. The sample lists approximately 130,000 clones; roughly 81% were seen once. Sequencing was performed on peripheral blood. The J gene is TRBJ2-2, the V gene TRBV19; TRBD2 matches 15 bases. This TCR was sampled from a human donor in a cohort sampled during active COVID-19. This CDR3 is CASSMEPPGLAGGNTGELFF. CDR3 nucleotide sequence: TGTGCCAGTAGTATGGAGCCTCCGGGACTAGCGGGGGGGAACACCGGGGAGCTGTTTTTT.